The T cell receptor beta chain described here comes from a study of blood T cell repertoires in COVID-19. Original processing notes: It was from reference gene primer amplification that nucleated cell counts were estimated. Sequencing was performed with immunoSEQ multiplex PCR; in TCRdb, only in-frame clones are kept and a portion is missing. For V, J and clone size, that table is used; D and trimming come from the DNA. The repertoire holds roughly 280,000 clones, with around 83% as singletons. Germline V gene lookup returns CDR1 SGHAT and CDR2 FQNNGV. The CDR3 is made up of 14 amino acids. V lost 5 bases and J lost 7, with 15 bases in between.

The receptor's source is a man in his late teens or twenties with active or convalescent COVID-19. Sequencing used peripheral blood. The J gene is TRBJ1-5, the V gene TRBV11-2, with D maybe TRBD1 (5 bases). CDR3 loop: CASSLGGGGQPQHF. The CDR3 DNA sequence: TGTGCCAGCAGCCTCGGGGGTGGGGGGCAGCCCCAGCATTTT.